Listed below are T cell receptor beta chains from one sample, sequenced in a study of radiotherapy plus CTLA-4 blockade in lung cancer. The table came from immunoSEQ multiplex PCR; TCRdb's copy has only in-frame clones and leaves some out. The sample lists some 46,000 clones, 75% to 85% occurring once. The sample was peripheral blood, taken from a patient treated with radiotherapy plus ipilimumab. The receptors here all came from a human donor with non-small cell lung cancer who had stable disease on radiotherapy plus ipilimumab. CDR3s include the opening cysteine and the closing phenylalanine or tryptophan. Some rows have no size entry. The others give once, few or many, or a class for an expanded clone.

-	TRBV20-1	10	TRBJ1-1	CSARGPEAFF
-	TRBV5-6	16	TRBJ1-2	CASSSLARDRVFGYTF
-	TRBV6-1	12	TRBJ2-7	CASAIVAYEQYF
-	TRBV11-2	16	TRBJ2-1	CASSLVIGRASDEQFF
-	TRBV11-2	15	TRBJ2-5	CASSMLGAVQETQYF
-	TRBV5-1	14	TRBJ1-5	CASSLGSGNQPQHF
once	TRBV19	15	TRBJ2-5	CASSTTGTAKETQYF
-	TRBV13	16	TRBJ2-2	CASSLSAVAGAGELFF
-	TRBV28	17	TRBJ2-1	CASSFLGAGTTQREQFF
-	TRBV7-3	18	TRBJ2-1	CASSMGTGGGSSYNEQFF
few	TRBV19	14	TRBJ1-1	CASSILLQPGEAFF
few	TRBV18	13	TRBJ2-3	CASSERRADTQYF
-	TRBV19	14	TRBJ2-3	CASSIVSGRDTQYF
-	TRBV7-2	14	TRBJ2-5	CASSLARGSETQYF
-	TRBV30	14	TRBJ1-4	CAWSWGQGFEKLFF
-	TRBV2	14	TRBJ1-1	CASRPDTLNTEAFF
-	TRBV28	15	TRBJ2-3	CASKYLGLGTDTQYF
-	TRBV5-1	17	TRBJ2-3	CASSLDLAGGSTDTQYF
-	TRBV29-1	13	TRBJ2-3	CSVDRGNTDTQYF
once	TRBV7-2	14	TRBJ2-5	CASSLLRGQETQYF
-	TRBV6-1	11	TRBJ1-6	CATLRNSPLHF
-	TRBV4-3	15	TRBJ2-7	CASSQEEGSSHEQYF
few	TRBV2	18	TRBJ2-1	CASSEVAGGPRTYNEQFF
-	TRBV28	18	TRBJ2-5	CASSSHDYSGRVKETQYF
-	TRBV2	15	TRBJ2-5	CASSGRVAVGETQYF
-	TRBV7-2	13	TRBJ1-2	CASSFGTGDDYTF
few	TRBV5-1	15	TRBJ2-1	CASSGTSGSYNEQFF
once	TRBV28	15	TRBJ2-1	CASSPSGAGGHEQFF
few	TRBV5-4	15	TRBJ1-1	CASSLQGGGDTEAFF
-	TRBV4-2	17	TRBJ2-2	CASSQETSGRAGGELFF
-	TRBV19	14	TRBJ2-7	CASSIGFGSYEQYF
-	TRBV2	13	TRBJ1-1	CASTGQTNTEAFF
once	TRBV4-1	15	TRBJ2-1	CASSQAGTRGNEQFF
-	TRBV13	16	TRBJ2-7	CASNRGGGRAGYEQYF
once	TRBV28	11	TRBJ1-5	CASSFGQPQHF
-	TRBV9	14	TRBJ2-7	CASSAGLLIYEQYF
-	TRBV7-6	13	TRBJ2-7	CASSKDRSYEQYF
-	TRBV2	15	TRBJ1-5	CASSAGGANNQPQHF
-	TRBV28	18	TRBJ2-6	CASSATSGRWSGANVLTF
-	TRBV28	15	TRBJ2-7	CASIKRTGNTYEQYF
-	TRBV7-8	18	TRBJ2-3	CASSSGPGTSGSTDTQYF
-	TRBV30	13	TRBJ1-3	CAGALASGNTIYF
-	TRBV15	13	TRBJ2-1	CATSSRVGNEQFF
-	TRBV5-1	14	TRBJ2-6	CASSFISGANVLTF